The T cell receptor (beta chain) described here comes from a study of cytomegalovirus exposure and HLA in healthy donors. Overall study findings and caveats: In vitro work confirmed that a few CMV-associated chains recognize CMV antigens. The finding came from a later analysis; first-cohort TCR clusters tended to co-occur in the 110 or so validation repertoires. Rarity characterized most TCR sequences, yet some public TCRs appeared in many donors.

Data came from immunoSEQ multiplex PCR; TCRdb stores just in-frame clones and leaves some out. The repertoire holds roughly 350,000 clones, with 86% as singletons. Donors were drawn from the approximately 130-subject validation cohort, separate from the roughly 670-subject first cohort. The CDR3 spans 15 residues. Germline V gene data show CDR1 as MNHNY and CDR2 as SVGAGI (reference sequence). Trimming took 5 bases from V and 9 from J; bases not matched to a gene: 13. On this clone: Its antigen is still unknown.

Sequencing was performed on PBMCs. The sequence was obtained from a woman aged 18-29 years in good health and CMV-seronegative. V usage is TRBV6-6 and J usage is TRBJ2-1; TRBD2 agrees at 7 bases. CDR3 sequence (DNA): TGTGCCAGCAGTCCCATCGGTGGGCGGGAGAGTGAGCAGTTCTTC. Amino acid sequence: CASSPIGGRESEQFF.